A single sample is the source of the 20 T cell receptor beta chains below, sequenced in a study of human CD8 memory T cell subsets. Making the TCR beta libraries relied on UMI-labeled 5' RACE. One entry per CDR3 protein, without DNA, is what TCRdb gives after re-calling the 5' RACE reads. Its listing shows 7,900 or so distinct CDR3 sequences. Sequencing was done on a sample of CD8+ T cells from PBMCs. The receptor source for this set is a human donor in good health.

This chain uses TRBV3-1 with TRBJ2-5; TCRdb reports TRBD1, a call that lacks DNA to check it against. Looked up from germline, CDR1 is LGHDT and CDR2 is YNNKEL (reference sequence). The CDR3 sequence is 14 residues long. The CDR3 region is CASSQPFGGETQYF.

The rearrangement links TRBV4-1 to TRBJ1-6; the TCRdb call, TRBD1, lacks DNA for checking. Per the germline V gene, CDR1 is MGHRA and CDR2 is YSYEKL. This CDR3 region has 15 residues. This CDR3 reads CASSQGQGQGSPLHF.

The rearrangement uses TRBV7-8 and TRBJ1-1; as DNA is missing, the TRBD1 call by TCRdb cannot be tested. The germline CDR1 and CDR2 sequences are SGHVS and FQNEAQ. The length of the CDR3 is 15 residues. The CDR3 reads CASSLARGMNTEAFF.

This chain connects TRBV19 to TRBJ2-3. Germline values: CDR1 LNHDA, CDR2 SQIVND (reference sequence). This CDR3 contains 13 residues. Here the CDR3 reads CASSIGGTDTQYF.

The chain recombines TRBV15 with TRBJ2-1; TCRdb indicates TRBD2, and absent DNA this call remains unverified. Germline V CDR1 and CDR2: LNHNV, YYDKDF (reference sequence). The CDR3 length is 14 residues. CDR3 sequence reads: CATSRDLADDEQFF.

The chain joins TRBV10-1 to TRBJ2-1; TCRdb names TRBD2, which stays unverified in the absence of DNA. The CDR3 consists of 15 residues. Germline CDR1 is WNHNN and CDR2 is SYGVQD (reference sequence). CDR3 residues: CASIRLARSYNEQFF.

The chain has TRBV20-1 and TRBJ2-7; TCRdb's D gene call, TRBD2, goes unchecked for lack of DNA. Germline V lookup: CDR1 DFQATT, CDR2 SNEGSKA (reference sequence). The CDR3 length is 15 residues. CDR3 region: CSAREGLAGFYEQYF.

CDR3 in amino acids: CASSPRDRGSREQFF. V gene TRBV18 combines with J gene TRBJ2-1; with no DNA, the TCRdb D assignment of TRBD1 cannot be verified. This CDR3 has 15 residues. Germline V gene data show CDR1 as KGHSH and CDR2 as LQKENI.

The V gene is TRBV15, the J gene TRBJ2-3; TCRdb calls TRBD1, which cannot be checked without DNA. Germline lookup yields CDR1 LNHNV and CDR2 YYDKDF (reference sequence). The CDR3 length is 17 residues. The CDR3 spells CATSRPIQGKFTDTQYF.

The chain joins TRBV27 to TRBJ2-7; the D gene TCRdb calls, TRBD2, cannot be checked with no DNA. This CDR3 contains 15 residues. The germline gives CDR1 MNHEY, CDR2 SMNVEV (reference sequence). This chain's CDR3 is CASSPGLAGANEQYF.

The chain carries TRBV2 and TRBJ2-3. This CDR3 comprises 13 residues. CDR1 SNHLY and CDR2 FYNNEI come from the germline V gene. CDR3 sequence: CASSERKTDTQYF.

The J gene is TRBJ2-3, the V gene TRBV7-9; as DNA is missing, the TRBD2 call by TCRdb cannot be tested. Germline assignment: CDR1 SEHNR and CDR2 FQNEAQ (reference sequence). The CDR3 totals 17 residues. The CDR3 protein is CASSPLGTALITDTQYF.

This chain connects TRBV28 to TRBJ2-1; the TCRdb call, TRBD1, lacks DNA for checking. CDR1 is MDHEN, CDR2 SYDVKM, per germline. This CDR3 has 14 amino acids. CDR3: CASSLGQGADEQFF.

The V gene is TRBV28, the J gene TRBJ2-3; no DNA is available, so the TRBD2 call from TCRdb remains unchecked. In germline, CDR1 is MDHEN, CDR2 SYDVKM. The CDR3 is 14 amino acids. This CDR3 is CASSLTSAADTQYF.

The chain links TRBV28 to TRBJ1-2; TCRdb's assignment of TRBD1 cannot be checked, as there is no DNA. This CDR3 region has 13 residues. The germline gives CDR1 MDHEN, CDR2 SYDVKM. The CDR3 is CASSLAGRTGYTF.

The chain recombines TRBV25-1 with TRBJ2-5; the D gene TCRdb calls, TRBD1, cannot be checked with no DNA. This CDR3 comprises 13 residues. Germline lookup yields CDR1 MGHDK and CDR2 SYGVNS. The CDR3 here is CASSEYWGETQYF.

This rearrangement joins TRBV12-3 or TRBV12-4 to TRBJ2-1. There are 12 residues in the CDR3. The CDR3 spells CASSPTNNEQFF.

This clonotype is classed as medium-sized (0.01 to 0.1%) by frequency. The gene calls are TRBV5-6 and TRBJ1-1. Per the germline V gene, CDR1 is SGHDT and CDR2 is YYEEEE. The CDR3 spans 16 residues. CDR3 loop: CASSLALRGRATEAFF. The variable domain in full, with the rest retrieved from reference TRBV5-6 and TRBJ1-1, is DAGVTQSPTHLIKTRGQQVTLRCSPKSGHDTVSWYQQALGQGPQFIFQYYEEEERQRGNFPDRFSGHQFPNYSSELNVNALLLGDSALYLCASSLALRGRATEAFFGQGTRLTVV.

This sequence joins TRBV29-1 and TRBJ2-7; TCRdb lists TRBD2, though no DNA is available to test this call. This CDR3 is 13 amino acids long. In germline, CDR1 is SQVTM, CDR2 ANQGSEA. This CDR3 is CSAWTADTYEQYF.

This rearrangement joins TRBV11-2 to TRBJ2-1. This CDR3 comprises 12 residues. Germline V gene lookup returns CDR1 SGHAT and CDR2 FQNNGV. CDR3 sequence reads: CASSLDAVVQFF. The variable domain in full, with the rest retrieved from reference TRBV11-2 and TRBJ2-1, is EAGVAQSPRYKIIEKRQSVAFWCNPISGHATLYWYQQILGQGPKLLIQFQNNGVVDDSQLPKDRFSAERLKGVDSTLKIQPAKLEDSAVYLCASSLDAVVQFFGPGTRLTVL.